This note documents a single T cell receptor (beta chain) sequence. No antigen is known for it. Data came from immunoSEQ multiplex PCR; TCRdb stores just in-frame clones and leaves some out. The data hold some 200,000 clones, with 60% to 80% observed a single time. The V gene's germline CDR1 is MNHNS and CDR2 SASEGT. V was shortened by 4 bases and J by 2 bases, with 21 bases between the two germline ends. There are 17 residues in the CDR3. The data derive from a study of cytotoxic CD8 clonotypes in ibrutinib-treated CLL. Study findings and constraints: Collection times varied between progressing and sustained-remission patients. The study found public clonotypes uncommon, contracting or stable on treatment.

The chain carries TRBV6-1 and TRBJ2-7, with D possibly being TRBD2 (6 bases). The sequencing here drew on PBMCs, taken after 12 months of ibrutinib treatment. This sequence originates from a human donor with chronic lymphocytic leukemia. CDR3 residues: CASSASLGGWQPYEQYF. Here the CDR3 DNA reads TGTGCCAGCAGTGCCTCTCTCGGGGGTTGGCAGCCCTACGAGCAGTACTTC.